Listed below are T cell receptor beta chains from one sample, sequenced in a study of cytomegalovirus exposure and HLA in healthy donors. The method was immunoSEQ multiplex PCR; TCRdb's version includes in-frame clones alone and lacks a portion of them. The repertoire includes 110,000 to 150,000 clones, about 80% of them detected once, and almost 4% sits in the top ten. The specimen was PBMCs. Receptor source: a man between 18 and 35 years old in good health and CMV-seronegative. Each CDR3 is given with its conserved first and last residue. The order of the fields is CDR3 DNA, CDR3 protein, J gene, V gene, clone size, D gene, CDR3 length. D genes are given only for firm matches. Rows may omit the clone size; those that give it use once, few, many or a size class.

TGTGCCAGTATGACAGGGGCCAGCAATCAGCCCCAGCATTTT | CASMTGASNQPQHF | TRBJ1-5 | TRBV19 | . | TRBD1 | 14
TGTGCCTGGAGTTTTTCGACAGTCTCCTACGAGCAGTACTTC | CAWSFSTVSYEQYF | TRBJ2-7 | TRBV30 | . | . | 14
TGTGCCAGCAGCCGCCGGACTAGCCAAGAGACCCAGTACTTC | CASSRRTSQETQYF | TRBJ2-5 | TRBV5-5 | once | TRBD2 | 14
TGCAGCGTTGTACAGGGAATTGGCTACGAGCAGTACTTC | CSVVQGIGYEQYF | TRBJ2-7 | TRBV29-1 | . | . | 13
TGTGCCAGCAGCTTTGGCGGGAACTACGAGCAGTACTTC | CASSFGGNYEQYF | TRBJ2-7 | TRBV7-2 | once | . | 13
TGCGCCAGCAGGGGGCGATACGAGCAGTACTTC | CASRGRYEQYF | TRBJ2-7 | TRBV5-1 | . | . | 11
TGCGCCAGCAGCCTAGGCCGAACCTACGAGCAGTACTTC | CASSLGRTYEQYF | TRBJ2-7 | TRBV5-1 | few | . | 13
TGTGCCATTCCCAACGGAGACGATGCACTTAATTCGCCCCTCCACTTT | CAIPNGDDALNSPLHF | TRBJ1-6 | TRBV28 | . | . | 16
TGTGCCAGTATCCGGGGACAGTCATATAGCAATCAGCCCCAGCATTTT | CASIRGQSYSNQPQHF | TRBJ1-5 | TRBV19 | . | TRBD1 | 16
TGTGCCAGCAGCTCGTCCGCTAGCGGGAGCGGCGGGGAGCTGTTTTTT | CASSSSASGSGGELFF | TRBJ2-2 | TRBV7-3 | . | TRBD2 | 16
TGTGCCAGCAGTGAATCGGGGAACTATGGCTACACCTTC | CASSESGNYGYTF | TRBJ1-2 | TRBV7-6 | . | . | 13
TGTGCCAGCAGCTTAGTTTACTACGAGCAGTACTTC | CASSLVYYEQYF | TRBJ2-7 | TRBV11-3 | . | . | 12
TGCAGCGTTGAGCTGTCTAGCGGGAGGTCTAGAGGCATTCAGTACTTC | CSVELSSGRSRGIQYF | TRBJ2-4 | TRBV29-1 | . | TRBD2 | 16
TGCGCCAGCAGTTTACAGGGGGCCTCTAATGAAAAACTGTTTTTT | CASSLQGASNEKLFF | TRBJ1-4 | TRBV5-1 | . | TRBD1 | 15
TGTGCCAGCAGCTTGGGGTTCGGGACTACAAACTACGAGCAGTACTTC | CASSLGFGTTNYEQYF | TRBJ2-7 | TRBV5-8 | few | TRBD2 | 16
TGCGCCAGCAGCCAACGTCCGGGACAGGGTCTTCTCTATAGCAATCAGCCCCAGCATTTT | CASSQRPGQGLLYSNQPQHF | TRBJ1-5 | TRBV4-1 | once | TRBD1 | 20
TGTGCCAGCAGTGGCCCTAGCGCACATAGCTGGGATGAGCAGTTCTTC | CASSGPSAHSWDEQFF | TRBJ2-1 | TRBV27 | . | . | 16
TGTGCCAGCAGCGTAGGAGACAGGGCCCACGAGCAGTACTTC | CASSVGDRAHEQYF | TRBJ2-7 | TRBV9 | . | TRBD1 | 14
TGCAGTGCCTCAGCCAAAAACATTCAGTACTTC | CSASAKNIQYF | TRBJ2-4 | TRBV20-1 | . | . | 11
TGTGCCAGCAGCTTAGGACCTGCGGGGGGGCCCGCAGATACGCAGTATTTT | CASSLGPAGGPADTQYF | TRBJ2-3 | TRBV7-3 | once | TRBD2 | 17
TGTGCCAGTGGCCTCGGGACTAGCCCCGGCAATGAGCAGTTCTTC | CASGLGTSPGNEQFF | TRBJ2-1 | TRBV19 | . | TRBD2 | 15
TGCGCCAGCAGCTTAGGACTAGCGGGAGGGCCGCCCTACGAGCAGTACTTC | CASSLGLAGGPPYEQYF | TRBJ2-7 | TRBV5-1 | . | TRBD2 | 17
TGTGCCAGCAGCTTAGAGGCTAGCAAGCAAGAGACCCAGTACTTC | CASSLEASKQETQYF | TRBJ2-5 | TRBV11-3 | once | . | 15
TGTGCCAGCAGCTTAACACAGGGGGTCACTGAAGCTTTCTTT | CASSLTQGVTEAFF | TRBJ1-1 | TRBV7-3 | . | TRBD1 | 14
TGTGCCAGCAGCCAAGATTTGTGGGGCAACAATGAGCAGTTCTTC | CASSQDLWGNNEQFF | TRBJ2-1 | TRBV4-2 | . | . | 15